What follows are 21 T cell receptor beta chains derived from one specimen sequenced in a study of T cell changes during pregnancy in multiple sclerosis. Some clones are missing from TCRdb's copy, which holds only in-frame ones; the method was immunoSEQ multiplex PCR. The sample gives 65,000 to 80,000 clones, about 93% of which show up once; approximately 0.93% is in the top ten. The source material was peripheral blood, sampled in the first trimester of pregnancy. The receptors were sampled from a female donor with multiple sclerosis, enrolled in a pregnancy study.

V usage is TRBV6-1 and J usage is TRBJ2-3, with 11 bases that match TRBD2. The trim removed 8 bases at V and 2 bases at J, leaving 6 bases unmatched. Germline values: CDR1 MNHNS, CDR2 SASEGT. This CDR3 spans 15 amino acids. The CDR3 nucleotides are TGTGCCAGCGCGCGACTAGCGGGGAACACAGATACGCAGTATTTT. Protein sequence: CASARLAGNTDTQYF.

This chain connects TRBV7-9 to TRBJ2-7; TRBD1 aligns across 7 bases. This CDR3 is built from 15 residues. Trimming at V came to 4 bases and at J to 0 bases, leaving 6 bases not matched to a gene. Germline CDR1 and CDR2: SEHNR and FQNEAQ (reference sequence). This chain's CDR3 is CASSSWDSSSYEQYF. Written as DNA, the CDR3 is TGTGCCAGCAGCTCCTGGGACAGTAGCTCCTACGAGCAGTACTTC.

This clone turned up a few times. The chain recombines TRBV18 with TRBJ2-7, with 11 bases aligning to TRBD1. Germline-derived CDR1 and CDR2 are KGHSH and LQKENI. Trimming at V came to 4 bases and at J to 9 bases, leaving 5 bases not matched to a gene. The CDR3 contains 13 residues. CDR3 in amino acids: CASSHGQGARQYF. CDR3 nucleotides: TGTGCCAGCTCACACGGACAGGGGGCGAGGCAGTACTTC. The whole variable domain, filled in from reference TRBV18 and TRBJ2-7, reads NAGVMQNPRHLVRRRGQEARLRCSPMKGHSHVYWYRQLPEEGLKFMVYLQKENIIDESGMPKERFSAEFPKEGPSILRIQQVVRGDSAAYFCASSHGQGARQYFGPGTRLTVT.

The chain is built from TRBV29-1 and TRBJ1-4, with D possibly matching TRBD1 (6 bases). CDR1 is SQVTM, CDR2 ANQGSEA, per germline. The CDR3 sequence is 16 residues long. V lost 5 bases, J lost 0 bases, and 16 bases lay in between. Here the CDR3 DNA reads TGCAGCGTTAAAGCGCAGGGGCCTGCAACTAATGAAAAACTGTTTTTT. Protein product: CSVKAQGPATNEKLFF.

The genes are TRBV15 and TRBJ1-6; D is undetermined. Germline V gives CDR1 LNHNV, CDR2 YYDKDF (reference sequence). The CDR3 contains 14 residues. Trimming removed 4 bases at V and 2 bases at J, with 6 bases between. CDR3 nucleotides: TGTGCCACCAGCAAGACAACCTATAATTCACCCCTCCACTTT. Protein: CATSKTTYNSPLHF.

This chain links TRBV7-8 with TRBJ2-7; tentatively, D is TRBD1 (5 bases). CDR1 SGHVS and CDR2 FQNEAQ come from the germline V gene. The CDR3 is made up of 11 amino acids. The ends were cut back, 5 bases at V and 6 bases at J, with 8 bases in the middle. CDR3 coding DNA: TGTGCCAGCAGCACGACAGCCGAGCAGTACTTC. This gives the protein CASSTTAEQYF.

The genes are TRBV27 and TRBJ1-1, with 7 bases matching TRBD1. Per germline, CDR1 MNHEY and CDR2 SMNVEV (reference sequence). This CDR3 has 17 residues. J gave up 3 bases and V 3 bases, and 13 bases lay outside the gene matches. This CDR3 reads CASSFGGTEFLHTEAFF. The CDR3 nucleotides are TGTGCCAGCAGTTTTGGAGGGACAGAGTTTTTGCACACTGAAGCTTTCTTT.

The chain couples TRBV9 to TRBJ2-3; the match to TRBD2 covers 11 bases. The V gene's germline CDR1 is SGDLS and CDR2 YYNGEE. CDR3 length: 18 amino acids. V lost 0 bases, J lost 0 bases, and 6 bases stayed unmatched. CDR3 amino acids: CASSVDEGLADSTDTQYF. The CDR3 DNA reads TGTGCCAGCAGCGTAGATGAGGGACTAGCGGATAGCACAGATACGCAGTATTTT.

The chain recombines TRBV18 with TRBJ2-7, with a tentative D call TRBD1 (5 bases). The CDR3 length is 14 residues. The V gene's germline CDR1 is KGHSH and CDR2 LQKENI. V lost 0 bases and J 2 bases, leaving 8 bases between the germline ends. The CDR3, as DNA: TGTGCCAGCTCACCACCAGGGGCAACCTACGAGCAGTACTTC. It translates to CASSPPGATYEQYF. Full variable domain (missing parts from reference TRBV18 and TRBJ2-7): NAGVMQNPRHLVRRRGQEARLRCSPMKGHSHVYWYRQLPEEGLKFMVYLQKENIIDESGMPKERFSAEFPKEGPSILRIQQVVRGDSAAYFCASSPPGATYEQYFGPGTRLTVT.

The gene calls are TRBV2 and TRBJ2-7; D call uncertain. The germline V gene has CDR1 SNHLY and CDR2 FYNNEI. Trimming cost V 5 bases and J 7 bases, with 15 bases left between them. The CDR3 length is 13 residues. The CDR3 sequence is CASSFSENGEQYF. CDR3 nucleotides: TGTGCCAGCAGTTTTTCGGAGAATGGTGAGCAGTACTTC.

The chain carries TRBV6-6 and TRBJ1-1; possible D gene TRBD1, 5 bases. The CDR3 contains 13 residues. Trimming cost V 6 bases and J 0 bases, with 8 bases left between them. Germline loops: CDR1 MNHNY, CDR2 SVGAGI (reference sequence). DNA of the CDR3: TGTGCCAGCAGGCGCAGGGTGAACACTGAAGCTTTCTTT. This translates into CASRRRVNTEAFF.

The chain is built from TRBV2 and TRBJ2-3, with 9 bases matching TRBD2. CDR3 length: 14 amino acids. Germline CDR1 SNHLY, CDR2 FYNNEI. Trimming took 6 bases from V and 2 from J; bases not matched to a gene: 3. The CDR3 loop is CASSPGLATDTQYF. CDR3 nucleotides: TGTGCCAGCAGCCCGGGACTAGCCACAGATACGCAGTATTTT. Filled out from reference TRBV2 and TRBJ2-3, the complete variable domain reads EPEVTQTPSHQVTQMGQEVILRCVPISNHLYFYWYRQILGQKVEFLVSFYNNEISEKSEIFDDQFSVERPDGSNFTLKIRSTKLEDSAMYFCASSPGLATDTQYFGPGTRLTVL.

The genes are TRBV30 and TRBJ2-3; 10 bases line up with TRBD2. The CDR3 extends over 14 amino acids. Germline V gene lookup returns CDR1 GTSNPN and CDR2 SVGIG (reference sequence). V dropped 3 bases and J dropped 0; count of bases not matched to a gene: 0. The CDR3 sequence: CAWRTSGSTDTQYF. CDR3 bases: TGTGCCTGGAGGACTAGCGGGAGCACAGATACGCAGTATTTT.

The V call is TRBV30, the J call TRBJ1-5; TRBD1 matches at 9 bases. Germline loops: CDR1 GTSNPN, CDR2 SVGIG (reference sequence). Trimming cost V 7 bases and J 7 bases; bases outside gene matches: 11. The CDR3 totals 14 residues. The CDR3 region has the DNA TGTGCCTTTGGAATAGGGACAGGGAGCCAGCCCCAGCATTTT. Its protein product is CAFGIGTGSQPQHF.

J is TRBJ1-5 and V is TRBV7-9; no definite D call. Trimming removed 5 bases from V and 6 bases from J, with 17 bases in between. CDR1 and CDR2 (germline): SEHNR, FQNEAQ (reference sequence). This CDR3 has 15 amino acids. Written as DNA, the CDR3 is TGTGCCAGCAGCGAAGACGGAGGAGCCGCTCAGCCCCAGCATTTT. This translates into CASSEDGGAAQPQHF.

The V gene is TRBV6-8, the J gene TRBJ1-4; D gene unclear. Germline lookup yields CDR1 MNHGY and CDR2 SAAAGT. The V and J ends lost 8 bases and 4 bases respectively, with 14 bases between them. This CDR3 comprises 14 residues. In DNA, the CDR3 is TGTGCCAGCCCCTCAAGAAGTAGTAATGAAAAACTGTTTTTT. It is translated as CASPSRSSNEKLFF.

The V gene is TRBV5-1, the J gene TRBJ2-3; 10 bases map to TRBD1. The CDR3 runs to 15 residues. Trimming cost V 4 bases and J 3 bases; bases outside gene matches: 5. Germline V lookup: CDR1 SGHRS, CDR2 YFSETQ. CDR3 DNA sequence: TGCGCCAGCAGCACCCGGACAGGGGGGACAGATACGCAGTATTTT. Protein: CASSTRTGGTDTQYF.

This clone was observed once. The chain joins TRBV19 to TRBJ1-1; D not certain. The CDR3 loop spans 14 amino acids. The V gene lost 5 bases and the J gene lost 1 base, with 11 bases spanning the gap. The V gene's germline CDR1 is LNHDA and CDR2 SQIVND (reference sequence). The CDR3 DNA follows: TGTGCCAGTAGTGAGGTTACGCGGAACACTGAAGCTTTCTTT. It encodes CASSEVTRNTEAFF. Drawing the rest from reference TRBV19 and TRBJ1-1, the complete variable domain is DGGITQSPKYLFRKEGQNVTLSCEQNLNHDAMYWYRQDPGQGLRLIYYSQIVNDFQKGDIAEGYSVSREKKESFPLTVTSAQKNPTAFYLCASSEVTRNTEAFFGQGTRLTVV.

The chain combines TRBV7-2 with TRBJ1-6, with TRBD1 as a possible D gene (6 bases). Trimming cost V 1 base and J 9 bases, with 16 bases left between them. Germline V gene lookup returns CDR1 SGHTA and CDR2 FQGNSA. The CDR3 runs to 16 residues. CDR3 sequence reads: CASSLEGPGVGSPLHF. DNA of the CDR3: TGTGCCAGCAGCTTAGAGGGGCCAGGGGTGGGTTCACCCCTCCACTTT. Complete variable domain (other parts from reference TRBV7-2 and TRBJ1-6): GAGVSQSPSNKVTEKGKDVELRCDPISGHTALYWYRQSLGQGLEFLIYFQGNSAPDKSGLPSDRFSAERTGGSVSTLTIQRTQQEDSAVYLCASSLEGPGVGSPLHFGNGTRLTVT.

This chain joins TRBV6-5 and TRBJ1-1, with D perhaps matching TRBD1 (5 bases). The ends were cut back, 4 bases at V and 3 bases at J, with 9 bases in the middle. Germline assignment: CDR1 MNHEY and CDR2 SVGAGI. The CDR3 totals 13 residues. The CDR3 sequence is CASSWGVYTEAFF. The DNA of the CDR3 is TGTGCCAGCAGTTGGGGGGTATACACTGAAGCTTTCTTT.

The chain links TRBV18 to TRBJ2-1; D remains ambiguous. The CDR3 length is 14 residues. Trimming shortened V by 2 bases and J by 5 bases, and 10 bases separated the two germline ends. Germline CDR1 reads KGHSH; CDR2 reads LQKENI. CDR3 amino acids: CASSPWAEHNEQFF. CDR3 nucleotides: TGTGCCAGCTCACCATGGGCCGAACACAATGAGCAGTTCTTC.